The TCR beta chain described here comes from a study of cytomegalovirus exposure and HLA in healthy donors. Profiling relied on immunoSEQ multiplex PCR, and the TCRdb table lists in-frame clones only, not all of them. The table shows 50,000 to 65,000 clones, with around 95% occurring only once. V was trimmed by 6 bases and J by 10 bases, leaving 15 bases between them. The CDR3 has 13 amino acids. From germline, CDR1 is MNHEY and CDR2 SVGAGI. Sequences were obtained from PBMCs. The J gene is TRBJ1-4, the V gene TRBV6-5; D is undetermined. This clonotype originated in a woman between 18 and 29 years old in good health and CMV-seropositive. CDR3 DNA: TGTGCCAGCAGGACGGGGAAGGTGGGAAAACTGTTTTTT. The encoded protein is CASRTGKVGKLFF.